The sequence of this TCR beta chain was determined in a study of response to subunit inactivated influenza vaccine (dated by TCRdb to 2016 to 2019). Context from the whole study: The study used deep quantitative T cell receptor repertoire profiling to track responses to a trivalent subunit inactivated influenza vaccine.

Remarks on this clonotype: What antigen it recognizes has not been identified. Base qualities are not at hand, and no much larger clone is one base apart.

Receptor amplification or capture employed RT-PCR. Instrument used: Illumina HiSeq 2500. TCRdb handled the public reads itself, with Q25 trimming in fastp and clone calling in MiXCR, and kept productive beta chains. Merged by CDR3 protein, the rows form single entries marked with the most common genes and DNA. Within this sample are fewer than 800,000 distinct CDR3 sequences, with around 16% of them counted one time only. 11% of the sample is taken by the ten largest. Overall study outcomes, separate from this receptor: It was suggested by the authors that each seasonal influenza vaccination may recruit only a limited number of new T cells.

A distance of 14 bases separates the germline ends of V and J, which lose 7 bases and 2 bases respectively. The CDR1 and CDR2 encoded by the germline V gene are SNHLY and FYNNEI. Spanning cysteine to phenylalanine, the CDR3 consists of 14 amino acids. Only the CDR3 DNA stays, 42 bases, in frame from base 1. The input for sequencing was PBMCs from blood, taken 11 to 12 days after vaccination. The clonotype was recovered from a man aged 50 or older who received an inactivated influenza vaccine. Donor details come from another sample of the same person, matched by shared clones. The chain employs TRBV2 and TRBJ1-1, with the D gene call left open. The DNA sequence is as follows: TGTGCCAGCAATCTTCCTGAGGTTAACACTGAAGCTTTCTTT. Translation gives CASNLPEVNTEAFF.